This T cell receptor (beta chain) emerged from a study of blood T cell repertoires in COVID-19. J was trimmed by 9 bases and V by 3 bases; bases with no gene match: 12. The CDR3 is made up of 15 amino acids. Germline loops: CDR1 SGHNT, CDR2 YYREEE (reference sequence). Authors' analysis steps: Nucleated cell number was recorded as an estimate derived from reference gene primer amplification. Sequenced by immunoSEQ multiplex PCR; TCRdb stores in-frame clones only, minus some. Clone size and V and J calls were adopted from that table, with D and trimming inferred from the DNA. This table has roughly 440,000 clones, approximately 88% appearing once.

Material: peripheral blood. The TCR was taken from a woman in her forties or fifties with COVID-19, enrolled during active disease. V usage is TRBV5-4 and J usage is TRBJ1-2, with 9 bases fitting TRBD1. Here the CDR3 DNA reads TGTGCCAGCAGCTGGTCAACCGGGACAGGGACAAGCTACACCTTC. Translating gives CASSWSTGTGTSYTF.